This T cell receptor beta chain was retrieved from a study of blood T cell repertoires in COVID-19. In the study overall: PBMCs, B-cell-depleted T cells, or T cells were the source of the cDNA or gDNA that made up the material.

It was during active infection that Seattle patients were enrolled and then longitudinally followed. Per the original data handling: For nucleated cells, counts were estimated from reference gene primer amplification. Data came from immunoSEQ multiplex PCR; TCRdb stores just in-frame clones and leaves some out. Clone size and the V and J calls come from that table; the DNA yielded D and trimming. Seen here are a few hundred thousand clones, roughly 80% observed once, and the top ten hold 4.5% to 5.5%. There are a few counts of this clone. This CDR3 contains 12 residues. V lost 6 bases and J 0 bases, leaving 5 bases between the germline ends. The germline gives CDR1 LGHDT, CDR2 YNNKEL (reference sequence).

Sequenced: peripheral blood. The TCR originated in a woman aged 70-85 years with COVID-19, enrolled during active disease. This sequence joins TRBV3-1 (or the pseudogene TRBV3-2) and TRBJ1-1; D is uncertain. The CDR3 DNA reads TGTGCCAGCAGTCCCATGAACACTGAAGCTTTCTTT. It yields the protein CASSPMNTEAFF.